The clone carrying this TCR beta chain was recorded only once. Donors in Cohort 3 counted as recovered after two negative PCRs, clearance, or symptom resolution. Germline loops: CDR1 MNHEY, CDR2 SMNVEV (reference sequence). The CDR3 sequence is 16 residues long. The V segment lost 8 bases and the J segment 4 bases; nucleotides outside the gene matches: 15. As originally analysed: The assay estimated nucleated cells by amplifying reference gene primers. The protocol was immunoSEQ multiplex PCR, while the TCRdb copy is restricted to in-frame clones and leaves out a portion. The V and J calls and clone size come from that table; D and trimming were worked out from the DNA. The table lists 310,000 or so clones, around 90% of them singletons. This sample was taken from a study of blood T cell repertoires in COVID-19. Overall study context: PBMCs, B-cell-depleted T cells, or T cells were the source of the cDNA or gDNA that made up the material.

The J gene is TRBJ2-3, the V gene TRBV27; 7 bases are shared with TRBD1. This sequence was found in a woman in her twenties or thirties who had recovered from COVID-19. The sample consisted of PBMCs or T cells enriched from blood (not recorded which). CDR3 bases: TGTGCCAGCTACCGAGGGGGCACCGGCCTCCCAGATACGCAGTATTTT. It specifies CASYRGGTGLPDTQYF.